These T cell receptor beta chains were read from a single sample in a study of monozygotic twins with inflammatory bowel disease. TCRdb reprocessed the 5' RACE reads; each CDR3 protein has one entry and no DNA is given. The table for this sample gives about 380,000 distinct CDR3 sequences. The sample was blood. The receptors derive from a human donor with ulcerative colitis or Crohn's disease, or a healthy co-twin of an affected twin (not recorded which). Both conserved end residues are part of each CDR3. The order of the fields is V gene, J gene, CDR3 protein.

TRBV24-1	TRBJ2-3	CATSDQTSGRPTDTQYF
TRBV12-3/TRBV12-4	TRBJ2-1	CASSPSRDRFQFF
TRBV5-1	TRBJ1-2	CASSLAENYGYTF
TRBV5-8	TRBJ2-2	CASSLLRIGTGELFF
TRBV3-1	TRBJ2-1	CASSQEGTAYNEQFF
TRBV7-8	TRBJ2-3	CASSQGSNTDTQYF
TRBV12-3/TRBV12-4	TRBJ2-3	CASSRPVGAGTSVADTQYF
TRBV20-1	TRBJ2-1	CSASSPEGGRYNEQFF
TRBV10-3	TRBJ2-7	CAISESGLYEQYF
TRBV29-1	TRBJ2-1	CSSGLAGDYNEQFF
TRBV15	TRBJ1-2	CATSRDLAENYGYTF
TRBV28	TRBJ2-7	CASSLEASGGPGEQYF
TRBV20-1	TRBJ2-5	CSASIDRAETQYF
TRBV28	TRBJ1-1	CASSHRYEAFF
TRBV2	TRBJ2-5	CASIYQGTVQETQYF
TRBV9	TRBJ2-3	CASSPRAGPTDTQYF
TRBV5-4	TRBJ2-3	CASSSSGGAWVTQYF
TRBV5-1	TRBJ1-1	CASSGGGAGTGGGTEAFF
TRBV21-1	TRBJ2-2	CASSTRARQGLTGELFF
TRBV11-2	TRBJ2-2	CASSHAVWQGNAGELFF
TRBV4-3	TRBJ1-2	CASSQADRGYGYTF
TRBV10-3	TRBJ1-4	CAISEWGTGVGRVNEKLFF
TRBV7-2	TRBJ1-2	CASSTSTGPYGYTF
TRBV12-3/TRBV12-4	TRBJ1-1	CASSPRTGGRAFF
TRBV12-3/TRBV12-4	TRBJ2-7	CASKLQGYEQYF
TRBV4-3	TRBJ2-7	CASSRQEEGSYEQYF
TRBV6-5	TRBJ1-6	CASSYNGARSDRNSPLHF
TRBV6-1	TRBJ2-3	CASSEAPAGGRRDTQYF
TRBV20-1	TRBJ1-1	CSARAMNTEAFF
TRBV5-1	TRBJ1-2	CASSLGQGSGYTF
TRBV18	TRBJ2-7	CASSPSGPQGGEQYF
TRBV5-1	TRBJ1-4	CASSLGQTATNEKLFF
TRBV7-9	TRBJ2-7	CASSSRTEHYEQYF
TRBV20-1	TRBJ2-1	CSAPLQDNEQFF
TRBV6-5	TRBJ1-2	CASRGPSGYTF
TRBV15	TRBJ1-5	CATSRDNTPVAYQPQHF
TRBV5-1	TRBJ2-3	CASSRTGGRDTQYF
TRBV7-8	TRBJ1-2	CASSSGQFLGTNGYTF
TRBV4-3	TRBJ2-5	CASSQVRGAGTGQETQYF
TRBV20-1	TRBJ2-6	CSAAGTGGSGANVLTF
TRBV5-1	TRBJ1-2	CASSLVPGPAQSNYGYTF
TRBV4-1	TRBJ2-5	CASSLRTLQETQYF
TRBV21-1	TRBJ2-3	CASSKRRERGTDTQYF
TRBV20-1	TRBJ2-3	CSARPPGAGRSTDTQYF
TRBV12-3/TRBV12-4	TRBJ1-2	CASSTGGYYGYTF
TRBV5-6	TRBJ2-4	CASSLDRNNIQYF
TRBV7-3	TRBJ2-3	CASSPAGGPSTDTQYF
TRBV4-3	TRBJ1-2	CASSQFGTVANYGYTF
TRBV19	TRBJ2-6	CASNDDREIEAGANVLTF
TRBV18	TRBJ1-1	CASSLGQVGNEAFF
TRBV28	TRBJ2-5	CASSAPWDKRQTIAETQYF
TRBV2	TRBJ2-5	CASVELTGGETQYF
TRBV9	TRBJ1-1	CASSGAMNTEAFF
TRBV27	TRBJ2-7	CASSRTSGDYYEQYF
TRBV29-1	TRBJ2-7	CSVEGTGRSSEQYF
TRBV12-3/TRBV12-4	TRBJ1-4	CASSFNMHRDLGTNEKLFF
TRBV11-2	TRBJ2-5	CASSLPLQETQYF
TRBV27	TRBJ1-4	CASSLVGGNEKLFF
TRBV5-1	TRBJ1-2	CASGQTDNYGYTF
TRBV20-1	TRBJ1-5	CSAVSVYSNQPQHF